This record covers a single TCR beta chain. These data are taken from a study of cytomegalovirus exposure and HLA in healthy donors. The V segment lost 4 bases and the J segment 9 bases; nucleotides outside the gene matches: 11. The CDR3 covers 16 residues. CDR1 is SGHNT and CDR2 is YYREEE in the germline V gene (reference sequence). In the PCR, 60 Vbeta and 13 Jbeta primers were used. Produced via immunoSEQ multiplex PCR; TCRdb's table is partial and in-frame only. The repertoire has about 94,000 clones, 50% to 80% of them found once; the top ten carry 3.9%. Sequencing used PBMCs. This TCR derives from a young man in good health and CMV-seronegative. The chain joins TRBV5-4 to TRBJ2-1; 12 bases map to TRBD2. For the CDR3, the DNA is TGTGCCAGCAGCCCACGGACTAGCGGGGTGCAGGTTGAGCAGTTCTTC. Encoded protein: CASSPRTSGVQVEQFF.